This T cell receptor beta chain was found in a study of T cell responses to AZD1222 COVID-19 vaccine. Germline V gene sequence: CDR1 LNHDA, CDR2 SQIVND (reference sequence). V lost 4 bases and J lost 14; bases outside the gene matches: 7. This CDR3 region has 12 residues. Repertoires were generated with immunoSEQ multiplex PCR, while TCRdb's copy carries only in-frame clones and drops some. Counted here are around 140,000 clones, approximately 94% occurring once; the ten biggest clones make up 7.5% to 9.5%. Study conclusions and caveats: Unmutated variant regions are reportedly the target of nearly half of TCRs that are spike-specific.

This clone was counted between two and nine times. Its antigen is unknown. The TCR was taken from an adult in good health. The sequencing here drew on peripheral blood, taken on day 0 of AZD1222 vaccination. The V gene is TRBV19, the J gene TRBJ1-2; TRBD1 matches 10 bases. The CDR3 coding sequence is TGTGCCAGTAGTAGACAGGGGGCCTTGCAGACCTTC. It translates to CASSRQGALQTF.